These 16 T cell receptor beta chains originate from one sample sequenced in a study of cytomegalovirus exposure and HLA in healthy donors. PCR amplification relied on 60 Vbeta primers (plus 13 Jbeta primers). Produced via immunoSEQ multiplex PCR; TCRdb's table is partial and in-frame only. Here the sample spans around 190,000 clones, around 79% being singletons. The sequenced sample consisted of PBMCs. Receptors were obtained from a woman aged 45-60 years in good health and CMV-seronegative.

This clone occurred a few times. This sequence joins TRBV4-3 and TRBJ1-4; TRBD1 is a possible D gene (5 bases). The V gene's germline CDR1 is LGHNA and CDR2 YSLEER. The CDR3 length is 15 residues. Trimming took off 4 bases at V and 8 bases at J, with 17 bases between the two ends. In DNA, the CDR3 is TGCGCCAGCAGCCTCTCGGGGGGTGGAAGGGAAAAACTGTTTTTT. This encodes CASSLSGGGREKLFF.

This clone came up a few times. The V gene is TRBV6-5, the J gene TRBJ1-2, with a weak D call TRBD1 (5 bases). Germline CDR1 MNHEY, CDR2 SVGAGI. The CDR3 has 15 amino acids. V lost 0 bases and J 8 bases, leaving 16 bases between the germline ends. Here the CDR3 reads CASSYSRGRTNGYTF. The CDR3 bases are TGTGCCAGCAGTTACTCTCGGGGGAGGACGAACGGCTACACCTTC.

The chain employs TRBV6-5 and TRBJ2-7; no clear D gene. This CDR3 has 15 residues. The germline V gene encodes CDR1 MNHEY and CDR2 SVGAGI. V dropped 2 bases and J dropped 4 bases, with 15 bases sitting between them. The CDR3 DNA reads TGTGCCAGCAGTTACAGAAGACGAGGCCAATACGAGCAGTACTTC. Residues: CASSYRRRGQYEQYF.

J is TRBJ1-2 and V is TRBV28; 10 nucleotides match TRBD1. The J segment lost 4 bases and the V segment lost 6 bases, leaving 11 bases of the junction unmatched. Germline values: CDR1 MDHEN, CDR2 SYDVKM. The CDR3 loop spans 16 amino acids. The DNA for the CDR3 is TGTGCCAGCAGACCCCCGGGACAGGGGCCGATCTATGGCTACACCTTC. Translated, it gives CASRPPGQGPIYGYTF.

This clone was seen a single time. V and J are TRBV7-2 and TRBJ2-7; 8 nucleotides agree with TRBD2. The V segment lost 5 bases and the J segment 5 bases; nucleotides outside the gene matches: 8. Per germline, CDR1 SGHTA and CDR2 FQGNSA. The CDR3 length is 14 residues. In nucleotides, the CDR3 is TGTGCCAGCAGCCCCCGACTAGCGATTCACGAGCAGTACTTC. Its protein is CASSPRLAIHEQYF.

V and J are TRBV18 and TRBJ2-2, with D maybe TRBD2 (5 bases). Germline lookup yields CDR1 KGHSH and CDR2 LQKENI. This CDR3 region has 17 residues. V lost 6 bases and J lost 4, with 21 bases in between. CDR3 amino acids: CASSTHISGLLTGELFF. CDR3 nucleotide sequence: TGTGCCAGCTCCACTCACATATCGGGATTACTCACCGGGGAGCTGTTTTTT.

J is TRBJ2-5 and V is TRBV7-2; D gene unclear. Trimming cost V 1 base and J 9 bases, with 12 bases left between them. Germline values: CDR1 SGHTA, CDR2 FQGNSA. The CDR3 runs to 13 residues. The CDR3 DNA reads TGTGCCAGCAGCTTAGACCCCCCCCGGGCCCAGTACTTC. Translation gives CASSLDPPRAQYF.

The V and J genes are TRBV19 and TRBJ2-1; no reliable D call. Deletions cut 3 bases from V and 8 bases from J, with 8 bases between. This CDR3 is built from 12 residues. Germline V gives CDR1 LNHDA, CDR2 SQIVND (reference sequence). CDR3 bases: TGTGCCAGTAGTATCTCCCAGTATGAGCAGTTCTTC. Translated: CASSISQYEQFF.

The V gene is TRBV9, the J gene TRBJ1-2; D is ambiguous. The ends were cut back, 5 bases at V and 1 base at J, with 9 bases in the middle. Germline V CDR1 and CDR2: SGDLS, YYNGEE. This CDR3 has 13 amino acids. The CDR3 protein is CASRESGNYGYTF. The CDR3 coding sequence is TGTGCCAGCAGAGAATCCGGTAACTATGGCTACACCTTC.

This clone was seen more than once but under ten times. The CDR3, as DNA: TGCGCCAGCAGCCACTTCCAAACCGGGACTAGCGGGGGGGGAGATACGCAGTATTTT. The encoded protein is CASSHFQTGTSGGGDTQYF. V and J are TRBV4-3 and TRBJ2-3; 16 positions agree with TRBD2. The CDR3 loop spans 19 amino acids. V lost 3 bases to trimming and J lost 5 bases; unmatched junction nucleotides: 11. CDR1 and CDR2 from the germline V gene are LGHNA and YSLEER.

The chain uses TRBV4-1 and TRBJ2-3, with TRBD2 matching over 8 bases. CDR1 is MGHRA, CDR2 YSYEKL, per germline. This CDR3 has 17 residues. V was pared by 0 bases and J by 0 bases, with 5 bases of the junction left unmatched. CDR3 DNA sequence: TGCGCCAGCAGCCAAGATCCTCCGGGAGGGAGCACAGATACGCAGTATTTT. Protein: CASSQDPPGGSTDTQYF.

The chain employs TRBV7-2 and TRBJ2-7; 8 positions agree with TRBD1. Looked up from germline, CDR1 is SGHTA and CDR2 is FQGNSA. Trimming removed 6 bases from V and 6 bases from J; junction bases left unmatched: 4. This CDR3 spans 12 amino acids. This chain's CDR3 is CASSITGGEQYF. The CDR3 nucleotides are TGTGCCAGCAGTATTACAGGGGGCGAGCAGTACTTC.

This sequence joins TRBV19 and TRBJ2-7; 9 nucleotides agree with TRBD2. CDR3 length equals 16 residues. The germline CDR1 and CDR2 sequences are LNHDA and SQIVND (reference sequence). Unmatched junction bases numbered 15, after V lost 6 bases and J lost 6 bases. CDR3 sequence: CASSSRVSGSNGEQYF. CDR3 sequence (DNA): TGTGCCAGTAGCTCCCGGGTTAGCGGGAGCAATGGCGAGCAGTACTTC.

In its sample, this clone was seen once. The chain has TRBV7-2 and TRBJ2-4; 9 nucleotides match TRBD2. V was pared by 4 bases and J by 1 base, with 2 bases of the junction left unmatched. The V gene's germline CDR1 is SGHTA and CDR2 FQGNSA. The CDR3 is made up of 15 amino acids. The CDR3 DNA follows: TGTGCCAGCAGCTCCGGACTAGCGGCCAAAAACATTCAGTACTTC. Amino acid sequence: CASSSGLAAKNIQYF.

V usage is TRBV27 and J usage is TRBJ2-1, with 12 bases aligning to TRBD2. The V gene's germline CDR1 is MNHEY and CDR2 SMNVEV (reference sequence). The J segment lost 1 base and the V segment lost 4 bases, leaving 2 bases of the junction unmatched. The CDR3 runs to 16 residues. The DNA for the CDR3 is TGTGCCAGCAGTTCCCTAGCGGGAGGGTCCTACAATGAGCAGTTCTTC. Translated: CASSSLAGGSYNEQFF.

The V and J genes are TRBV7-2 and TRBJ1-1; the match to TRBD1 covers 8 bases. Germline V lookup: CDR1 SGHTA, CDR2 FQGNSA. The CDR3 extends over 14 amino acids. Germline trimming cut 4 bases from V and 3 bases from J; bases unmatched to any gene: 4. CDR3 sequence reads: CASSSRQGYTEAFF. CDR3 bases: TGTGCCAGCAGCTCCCGACAGGGGTACACTGAAGCTTTCTTT. Together with reference TRBV7-2 and TRBJ1-1, the CDR3 gives the full variable domain: GAGVSQSPSNKVTEKGKDVELRCDPISGHTALYWYRQSLGQGLEFLIYFQGNSAPDKSGLPSDRFSAERTGGSVSTLTIQRTQQEDSAVYLCASSSRQGYTEAFFGQGTRLTVV.